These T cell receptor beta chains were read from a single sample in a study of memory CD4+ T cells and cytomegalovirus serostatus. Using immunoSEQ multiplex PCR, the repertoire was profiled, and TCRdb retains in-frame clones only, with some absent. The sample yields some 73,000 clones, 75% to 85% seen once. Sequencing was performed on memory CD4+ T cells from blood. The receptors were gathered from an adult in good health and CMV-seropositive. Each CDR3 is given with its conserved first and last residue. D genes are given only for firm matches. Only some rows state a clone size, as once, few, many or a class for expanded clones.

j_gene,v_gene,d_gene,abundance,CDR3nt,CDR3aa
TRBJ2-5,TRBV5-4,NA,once,TGTGCCAGCAGCCAAAGAAGAGGGGTGGGAGAGACCCAGTACTTC,CASSQRRGVGETQYF
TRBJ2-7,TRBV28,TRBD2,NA,TGTGCCAGCAGTTTGAGCGGGGGGATCTCCTACGAGCAGTACTTC,CASSLSGGISYEQYF
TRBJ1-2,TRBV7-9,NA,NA,TGTGCCAGCAAGACAGATACCAACTATGGCTACACCTTC,CASKTDTNYGYTF
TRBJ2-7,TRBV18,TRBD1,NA,TGTGCCAGCTCCCAAAGGACAGGACCGACTCCTTTCTACGAGCAGTACTTC,CASSQRTGPTPFYEQYF
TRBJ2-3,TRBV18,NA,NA,TGTGCCAGCTCACTTTTCTCTGGCGCCACAGATACGCAGTATTTT,CASSLFSGATDTQYF
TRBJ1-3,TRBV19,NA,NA,TGTGCCAGTAGCTGGGGCTCTGGAAACACCATATATTTT,CASSWGSGNTIYF
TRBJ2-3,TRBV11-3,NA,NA,TGTGCCAGCAGCTCCTGGCCATGGGGTGGACGGGTCGACACAGATACGCAGTATTTT,CASSSWPWGGRVDTDTQYF
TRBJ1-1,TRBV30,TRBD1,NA,TGTGCCTGGAGTGGACAGGGTGGAACTGAAGCTTTCTTT,CAWSGQGGTEAFF
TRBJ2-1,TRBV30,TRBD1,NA,TGTGCCTGGAGTACCGGGACAGGGTCGAATGAGCAGTTCTTC,CAWSTGTGSNEQFF
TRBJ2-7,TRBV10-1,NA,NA,TGCGCCAGCAGTGACGGATTCTCATACGAGCAGTACTTC,CASSDGFSYEQYF
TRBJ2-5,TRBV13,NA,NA,TGTGCCAGCAGCTTAACGCAAGAGACCCAGTACTTC,CASSLTQETQYF
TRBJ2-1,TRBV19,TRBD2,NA,TGTGCCAGTAGTATACCAGCGGGAGGGTTTAATGAGCAGTTCTTC,CASSIPAGGFNEQFF
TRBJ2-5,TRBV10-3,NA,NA,TGTGCCATCAGTGAGAGGGAGACCCAGTACTTC,CAISERETQYF
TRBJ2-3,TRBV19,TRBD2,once,TGTGCCAGTAGTATTGGGGCGGGAGAGTCCACAGATACGCAGTATTTT,CASSIGAGESTDTQYF
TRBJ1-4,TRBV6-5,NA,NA,TGTGCCAGCAGTTACTCCCAGGCGGGCGGTAATGAAAAACTGTTTTTT,CASSYSQAGGNEKLFF
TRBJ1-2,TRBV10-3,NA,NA,TGTGCCATCAAAGAGGGGGGGTCCGGGAACTATGGCTACACCTTC,CAIKEGGSGNYGYTF
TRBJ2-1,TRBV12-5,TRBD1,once,TGTGCTAGTGGTTTGGTAACAGGGGGCTCCTACAATGAGCAGTTCTTC,CASGLVTGGSYNEQFF
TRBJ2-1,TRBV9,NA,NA,TGTGCCAGCAGCGTAGGGGGTATCGACAGAAGATACAATGAGCAGTTCTTC,CASSVGGIDRRYNEQFF
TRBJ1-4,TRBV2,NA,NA,TGTGCCAGCCGCTGGGCGTACCTTAATGAAAAACTGTTTTTT,CASRWAYLNEKLFF
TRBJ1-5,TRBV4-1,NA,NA,TGCGCCAGCAGCCAAGACAGAAATCAGCCCCAGCATTTT,CASSQDRNQPQHF
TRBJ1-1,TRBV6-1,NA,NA,TGTGCCAGCAGTGCCCGTATGAACACTGAAGCTTTCTTT,CASSARMNTEAFF
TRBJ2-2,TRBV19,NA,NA,TGTGCCAGTAGTATCGGGCCGAGTGGGGCCGGTGCCGGGGAGCTGTTTTTT,CASSIGPSGAGAGELFF
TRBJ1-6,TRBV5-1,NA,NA,TGCGCCAGCAGCTTGGGCCAGGTGGATTCACCCCTCCACTTT,CASSLGQVDSPLHF
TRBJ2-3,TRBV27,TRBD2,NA,TGTGCCAGCAGTTTTAGGGGGACTAGCGGGGGGCACCGCACAGATACGCAGTATTTT,CASSFRGTSGGHRTDTQYF
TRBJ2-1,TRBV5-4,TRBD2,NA,TGTGCCAGCAGCGTAAAGCGGGGGCAAAACAATGAGCAGTTCTTC,CASSVKRGQNNEQFF
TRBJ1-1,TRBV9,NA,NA,TGTGCCAGCAGCGTAGCGATCGGGCGAGAAGGGGCTTTCTTT,CASSVAIGREGAFF
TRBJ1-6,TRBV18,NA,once,TGTGCCAGCTCACCCCAGGGGCTGGGTAATTCACCCCTCCACTTT,CASSPQGLGNSPLHF
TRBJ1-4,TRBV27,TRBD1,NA,TGTGCCAGCAGTGCACAAAGGGACAGGGAGAGGGAAAAACTGTTTTTT,CASSAQRDREREKLFF
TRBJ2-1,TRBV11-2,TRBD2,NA,TGTGCCAGCAGCCAGACTAGCGGGGGCGAGCAGTTCTTC,CASSQTSGGEQFF
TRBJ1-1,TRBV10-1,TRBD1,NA,TGCGCCAGCAGTTCAGGACCGGGACAGGGATATACCACTGAAGCTTTCTTT,CASSSGPGQGYTTEAFF
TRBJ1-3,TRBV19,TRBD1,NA,TGTGCCAGTAGTAGGGACAGGGGGCCTGGAAACACCATATATTTT,CASSRDRGPGNTIYF
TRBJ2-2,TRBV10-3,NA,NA,TGTGCCATCAGTGGGGCAGGGGAGACCGGGGAGCTGTTTTTT,CAISGAGETGELFF
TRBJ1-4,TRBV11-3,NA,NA,TGTGCCAGCAGGGAAGCTGCAACTAATGAAAAACTGTTTTTT,CASREAATNEKLFF
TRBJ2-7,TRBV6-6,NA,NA,TGTGCCAGCAGCCGGGGGGCAGGGGCCGAGCAGTACTTC,CASSRGAGAEQYF
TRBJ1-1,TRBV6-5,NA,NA,TGTGCCAGCAGTCAATTCAGGTGGACTGAAGCTTTCTTT,CASSQFRWTEAFF
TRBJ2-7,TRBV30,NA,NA,TGTGCCTGGAGTTCTCGGGTAGGCTCCTACGAGCAGTACTTC,CAWSSRVGSYEQYF
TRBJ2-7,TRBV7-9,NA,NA,TGTGCCAGCAGCTTACGGACCGACGCGGGCAGCGAGCAGTACTTC,CASSLRTDAGSEQYF
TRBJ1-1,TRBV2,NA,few,TGTGCCAGCAGTGAGAGATCGGGTGGGAACACTGAAGCTTTCTTT,CASSERSGGNTEAFF
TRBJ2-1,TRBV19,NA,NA,TGTGCCAGTAGTCCCATCGACAATGAGCAGTTCTTC,CASSPIDNEQFF
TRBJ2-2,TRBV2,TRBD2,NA,TGTGCCAGCAGTAGGACTAGCGGGAGGACCGGGGAGCTGTTTTTT,CASSRTSGRTGELFF
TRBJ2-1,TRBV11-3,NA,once,TGTGCCAGCAGCTTACTGGGGCGTGCGGAGCAGTTCTTC,CASSLLGRAEQFF
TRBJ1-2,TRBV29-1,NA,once,TGCAGCGTCACGAAGGGGTCGAACTTCGAAGGCACCTTC,CSVTKGSNFEGTF
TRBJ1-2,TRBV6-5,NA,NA,TGTGCCAGCAGTCGGCTTAACTATGGCTACACCTTC,CASSRLNYGYTF
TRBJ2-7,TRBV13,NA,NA,TGTGCCAGCAGCCTGTCTAACTACGAGCAGTACTTC,CASSLSNYEQYF
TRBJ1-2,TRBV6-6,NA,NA,TGTGCCAGCAGTTACGGGGGGGAGAACTATGGCTACACCTTC,CASSYGGENYGYTF
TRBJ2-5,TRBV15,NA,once,TGTGCCACCAGCAGAGCTCGGACCAGGCAAGAGACCCAGTACTTC,CATSRARTRQETQYF
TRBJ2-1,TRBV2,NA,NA,TGTGCCAGCAGGCGACTTCTCAAGGGTCTGAATGAGCAGTTCTTC,CASRRLLKGLNEQFF
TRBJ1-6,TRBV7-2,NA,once,TGTGCCAGCAGTCACCCTCCGGATTCACCCCTCCACTTT,CASSHPPDSPLHF
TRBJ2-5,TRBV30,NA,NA,TGTGCCTGGAGTCGCGACAGACAAGAGACCCAGTACTTC,CAWSRDRQETQYF